This TCR beta chain emerged from a study of cytomegalovirus exposure and HLA in healthy donors. Sequenced by immunoSEQ multiplex PCR; TCRdb stores in-frame clones only, minus some. This sample has about 300,000 clones; around nine tenths occur once, and the top ten carry approximately 0.88%. Whole-study findings and limits: Cytomegalovirus-associated TCR beta chains were listed, numbering 150 to 200. In the 95 to 150 validation repertoires, around 95% of cluster scores exceeded 0, per a later analysis.

A word on this clone: What it recognizes is unknown.

Sequenced material: PBMCs. The receptor was derived from a woman between 18 and 29 years old in good health and CMV-seronegative.

CDR3 sequence reads: CASTRQGLNTEAFF. DNA for the CDR3: TGTGCCAGCACTAGACAGGGCTTGAACACTGAAGCTTTCTTT. The chain recombines TRBV6-5 with TRBJ1-1; 7 nucleotides line up with TRBD1. The J segment lost 0 bases and the V segment lost 7 bases, leaving 5 bases of the junction unmatched. Germline loops: CDR1 MNHEY, CDR2 SVGAGI. The CDR3 runs to 14 residues.